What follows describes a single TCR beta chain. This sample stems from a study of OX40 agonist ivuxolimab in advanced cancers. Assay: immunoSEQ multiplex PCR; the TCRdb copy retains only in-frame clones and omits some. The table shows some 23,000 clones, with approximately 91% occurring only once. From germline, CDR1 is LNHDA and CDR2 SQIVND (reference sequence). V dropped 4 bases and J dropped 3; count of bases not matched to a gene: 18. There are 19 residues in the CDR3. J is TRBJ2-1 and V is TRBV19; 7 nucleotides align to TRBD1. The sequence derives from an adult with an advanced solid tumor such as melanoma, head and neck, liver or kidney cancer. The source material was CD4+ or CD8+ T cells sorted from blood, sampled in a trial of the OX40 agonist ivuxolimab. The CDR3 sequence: CASSKGETLGQELYNEQFF. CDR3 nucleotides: TGTGCCAGTAGTAAAGGAGAGACTCTAGGACAGGAGCTCTACAATGAGCAGTTCTTC.